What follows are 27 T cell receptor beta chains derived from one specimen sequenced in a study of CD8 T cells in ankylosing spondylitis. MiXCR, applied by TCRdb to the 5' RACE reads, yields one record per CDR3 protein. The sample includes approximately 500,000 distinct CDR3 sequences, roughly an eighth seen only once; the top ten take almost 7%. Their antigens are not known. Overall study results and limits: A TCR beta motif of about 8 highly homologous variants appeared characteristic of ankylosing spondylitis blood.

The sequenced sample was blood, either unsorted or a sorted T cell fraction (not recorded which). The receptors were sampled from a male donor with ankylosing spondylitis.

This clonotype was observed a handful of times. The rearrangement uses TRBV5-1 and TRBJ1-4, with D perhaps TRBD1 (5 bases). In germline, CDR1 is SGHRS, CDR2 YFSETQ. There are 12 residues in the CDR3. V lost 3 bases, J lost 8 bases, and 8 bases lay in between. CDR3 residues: CASSSRDEKLFF. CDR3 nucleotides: TGCGCCAGCAGCTCCCGGGACGAAAAACTGTTTTTT. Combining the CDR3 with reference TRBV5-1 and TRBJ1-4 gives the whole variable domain KAGVTQTPRYLIKTRGQQVTLSCSPISGHRSVSWYQQTPGQGLQFLFEYFSETQRNKGNFPGRFSGRQFSNSRSEMNVSTLELGDSALYLCASSSRDEKLFFGSGTQLSVL.

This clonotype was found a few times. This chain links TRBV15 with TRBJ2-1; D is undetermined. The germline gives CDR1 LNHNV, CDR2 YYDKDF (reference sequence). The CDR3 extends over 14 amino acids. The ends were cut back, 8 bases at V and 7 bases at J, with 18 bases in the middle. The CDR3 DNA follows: TGTGCCACCGGCAAAGTAGGTGCGCGGAATGAGCAGTTCTTC. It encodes CATGKVGARNEQFF.

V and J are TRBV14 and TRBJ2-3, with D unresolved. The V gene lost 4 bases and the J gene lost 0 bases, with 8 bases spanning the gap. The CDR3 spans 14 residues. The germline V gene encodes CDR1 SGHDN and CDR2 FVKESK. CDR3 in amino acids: CASSPSTSTDTQYF. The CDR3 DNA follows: TGTGCCAGCAGCCCCTCGACTAGCACAGATACGCAGTATTTT.

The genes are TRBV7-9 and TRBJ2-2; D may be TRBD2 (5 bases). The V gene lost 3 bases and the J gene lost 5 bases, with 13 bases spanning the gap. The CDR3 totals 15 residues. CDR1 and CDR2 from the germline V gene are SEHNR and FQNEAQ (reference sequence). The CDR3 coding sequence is TGTGCCAGCAGCTTCCGGGCCCCGGGGACCGGGGAGCTGTTTTTT. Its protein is CASSFRAPGTGELFF.

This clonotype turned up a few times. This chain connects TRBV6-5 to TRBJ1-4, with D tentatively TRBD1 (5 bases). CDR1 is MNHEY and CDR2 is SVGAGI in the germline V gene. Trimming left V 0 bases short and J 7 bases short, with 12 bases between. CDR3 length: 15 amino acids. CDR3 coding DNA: TGTGCCAGCAGTTACTCCGGGGGGAAAGGTGAAAAACTGTTTTTT. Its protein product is CASSYSGGKGEKLFF.

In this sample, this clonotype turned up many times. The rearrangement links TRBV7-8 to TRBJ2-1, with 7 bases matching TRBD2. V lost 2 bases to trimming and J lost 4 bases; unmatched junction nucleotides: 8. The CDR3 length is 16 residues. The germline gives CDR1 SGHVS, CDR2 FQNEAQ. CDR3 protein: CASSLPTLARYNEQFF. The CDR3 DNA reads TGTGCCAGCAGCTTACCGACACTAGCGAGGTACAATGAGCAGTTCTTC.

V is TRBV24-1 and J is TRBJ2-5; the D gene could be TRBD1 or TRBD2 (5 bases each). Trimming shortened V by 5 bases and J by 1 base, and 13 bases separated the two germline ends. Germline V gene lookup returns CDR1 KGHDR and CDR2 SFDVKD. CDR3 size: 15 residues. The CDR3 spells CATSGGVGAQETQYF. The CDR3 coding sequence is TGTGCCACCAGTGGAGGGGTCGGAGCCCAAGAGACCCAGTACTTC.

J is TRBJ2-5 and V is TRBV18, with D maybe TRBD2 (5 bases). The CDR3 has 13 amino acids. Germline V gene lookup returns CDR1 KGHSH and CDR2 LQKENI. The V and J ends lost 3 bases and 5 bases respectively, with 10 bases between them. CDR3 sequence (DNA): TGTGCCAGCTCACCGTATACGGGGGAGACCCAGTACTTC. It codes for CASSPYTGETQYF.

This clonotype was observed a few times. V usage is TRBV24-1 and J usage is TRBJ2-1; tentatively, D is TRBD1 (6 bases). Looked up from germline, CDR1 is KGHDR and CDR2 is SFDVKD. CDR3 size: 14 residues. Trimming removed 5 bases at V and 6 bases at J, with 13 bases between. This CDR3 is CATSVRGEGNEQFF. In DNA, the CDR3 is TGTGCCACCAGTGTCAGGGGAGAGGGCAATGAGCAGTTCTTC.

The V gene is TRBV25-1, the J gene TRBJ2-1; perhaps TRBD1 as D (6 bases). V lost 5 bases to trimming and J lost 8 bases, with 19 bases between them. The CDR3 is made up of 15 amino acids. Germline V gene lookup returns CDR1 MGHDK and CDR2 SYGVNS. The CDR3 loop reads CASSPLRGGGDEQFF. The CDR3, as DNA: TGTGCCAGCAGTCCCCTGCGAGGTGGGGGCGATGAGCAGTTCTTC.

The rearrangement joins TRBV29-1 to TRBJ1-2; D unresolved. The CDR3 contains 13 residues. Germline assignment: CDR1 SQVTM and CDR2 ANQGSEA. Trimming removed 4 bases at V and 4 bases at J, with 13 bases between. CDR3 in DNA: TGCAGCGTTGTGGGTGTATTCGGCTATGGCTACACCTTC. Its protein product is CSVVGVFGYGYTF.

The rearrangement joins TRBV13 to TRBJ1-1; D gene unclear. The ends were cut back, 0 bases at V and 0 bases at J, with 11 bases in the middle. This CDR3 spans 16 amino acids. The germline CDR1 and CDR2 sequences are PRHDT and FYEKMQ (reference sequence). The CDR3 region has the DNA TGTGCCAGCAGCTTAGGCCCCGGCAACATGAACACTGAAGCTTTCTTT. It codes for CASSLGPGNMNTEAFF.

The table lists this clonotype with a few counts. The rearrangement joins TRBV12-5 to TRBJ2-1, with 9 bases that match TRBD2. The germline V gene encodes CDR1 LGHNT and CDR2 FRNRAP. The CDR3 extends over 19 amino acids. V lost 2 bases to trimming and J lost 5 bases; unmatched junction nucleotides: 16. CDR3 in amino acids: CASGLPFRWLAGPNNEQFF. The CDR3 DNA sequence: TGTGCTAGTGGTTTGCCCTTCAGGTGGCTAGCGGGACCGAACAATGAGCAGTTCTTC.

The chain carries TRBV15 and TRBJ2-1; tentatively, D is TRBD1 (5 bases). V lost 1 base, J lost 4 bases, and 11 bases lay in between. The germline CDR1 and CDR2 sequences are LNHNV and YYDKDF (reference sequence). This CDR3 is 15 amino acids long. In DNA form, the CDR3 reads TGTGCCACCAGCAGAGTGCAGGGCGCTTACAATGAGCAGTTCTTC. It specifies CATSRVQGAYNEQFF.

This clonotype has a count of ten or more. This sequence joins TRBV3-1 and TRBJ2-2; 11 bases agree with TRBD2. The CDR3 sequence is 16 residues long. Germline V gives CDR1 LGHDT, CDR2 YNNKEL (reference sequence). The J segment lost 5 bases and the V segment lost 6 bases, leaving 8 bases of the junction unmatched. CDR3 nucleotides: TGTGCCAGCAGGGGAATAGCTAGCGGGAGGACCGGGGAGCTGTTTTTT. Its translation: CASRGIASGRTGELFF.

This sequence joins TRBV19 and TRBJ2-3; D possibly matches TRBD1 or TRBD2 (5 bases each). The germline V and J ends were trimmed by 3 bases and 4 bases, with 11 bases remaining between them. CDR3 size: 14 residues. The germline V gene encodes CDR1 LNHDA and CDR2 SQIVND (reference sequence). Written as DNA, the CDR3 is TGTGCCAGTAGTATCACCCTGGGGGCAGATACGCAGTATTTT. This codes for CASSITLGADTQYF. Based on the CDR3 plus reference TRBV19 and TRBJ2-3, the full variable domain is DGGITQSPKYLFRKEGQNVTLSCEQNLNHDAMYWYRQDPGQGLRLIYYSQIVNDFQKGDIAEGYSVSREKKESFPLTVTSAQKNPTAFYLCASSITLGADTQYFGPGTRLTVL.

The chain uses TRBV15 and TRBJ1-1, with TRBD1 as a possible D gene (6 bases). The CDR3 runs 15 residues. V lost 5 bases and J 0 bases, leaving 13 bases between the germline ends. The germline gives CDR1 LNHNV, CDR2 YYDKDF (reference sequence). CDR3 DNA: TGTGCCACCAGCTGGTCAGGGGAAATGAACACTGAAGCTTTCTTT. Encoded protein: CATSWSGEMNTEAFF.

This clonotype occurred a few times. The CDR3 DNA is TGTGCCAGCAGCTCTCTCTCACCGGGACTGAGTAATGAAAAACTGTTTTTT. Amino acid sequence: CASSSLSPGLSNEKLFF. This sequence joins TRBV7-6 and TRBJ1-4; D is perhaps TRBD1 (5 bases). V was cut by 4 bases and J by 4 bases, with 19 bases left in between. This CDR3 is built from 17 residues. Germline CDR1 is SGHVS and CDR2 is FNYEAQ.

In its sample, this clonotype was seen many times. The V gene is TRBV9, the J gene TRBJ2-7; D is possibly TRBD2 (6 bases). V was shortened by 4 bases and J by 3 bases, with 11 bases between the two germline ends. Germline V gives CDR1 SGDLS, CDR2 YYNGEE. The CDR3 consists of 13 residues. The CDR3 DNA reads TGTGCCAGCAGCCCTCAGGGACTCTACGAGCAGTACTTC. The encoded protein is CASSPQGLYEQYF.

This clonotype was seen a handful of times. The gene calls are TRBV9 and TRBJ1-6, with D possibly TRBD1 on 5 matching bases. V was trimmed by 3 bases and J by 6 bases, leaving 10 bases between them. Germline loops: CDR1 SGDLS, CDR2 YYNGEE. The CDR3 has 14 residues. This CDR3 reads CASSAVDSNSPLHF. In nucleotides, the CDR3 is TGTGCCAGCAGCGCCGTCGACAGTAATTCACCCCTCCACTTT.

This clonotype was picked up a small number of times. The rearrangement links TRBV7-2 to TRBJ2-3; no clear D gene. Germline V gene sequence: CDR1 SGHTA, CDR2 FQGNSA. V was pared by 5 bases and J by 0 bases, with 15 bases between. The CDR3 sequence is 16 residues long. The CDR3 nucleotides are TGTGCCAGCAGCCCTCAGATCACAGTTAGCACAGATACGCAGTATTTT. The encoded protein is CASSPQITVSTDTQYF. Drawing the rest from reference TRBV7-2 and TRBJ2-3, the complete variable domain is GAGVSQSPSNKVTEKGKDVELRCDPISGHTALYWYRQSLGQGLEFLIYFQGNSAPDKSGLPSDRFSAERTGGSVSTLTIQRTQQEDSAVYLCASSPQITVSTDTQYFGPGTRLTVL.

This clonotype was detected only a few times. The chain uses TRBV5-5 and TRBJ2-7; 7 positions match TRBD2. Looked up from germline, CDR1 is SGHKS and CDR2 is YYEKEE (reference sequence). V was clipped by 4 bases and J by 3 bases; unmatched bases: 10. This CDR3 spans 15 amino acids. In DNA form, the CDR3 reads TGTGCCAGCAGCCTGGAGGGACTACTCCTCTACGAGCAGTACTTC. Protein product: CASSLEGLLLYEQYF.

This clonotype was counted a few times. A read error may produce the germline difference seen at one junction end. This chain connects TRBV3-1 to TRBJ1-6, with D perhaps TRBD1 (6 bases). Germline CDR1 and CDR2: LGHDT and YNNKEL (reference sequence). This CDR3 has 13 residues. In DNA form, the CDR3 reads TGTGCCAGCAGCTCCAGGACAGATTCACCCCCCCACTTT. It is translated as CASSSRTDSPPHF. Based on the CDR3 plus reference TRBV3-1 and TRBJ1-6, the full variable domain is DTAVSQTPKYLVTQMGNDKSIKCEQNLGHDTMYWYKQDSKKFLKIMFSYNNKELIINETVPNRFSPKSPDKAHLNLHINSLELGDSAVYFCASSSRTDSPPHFGNGTRLTVT.

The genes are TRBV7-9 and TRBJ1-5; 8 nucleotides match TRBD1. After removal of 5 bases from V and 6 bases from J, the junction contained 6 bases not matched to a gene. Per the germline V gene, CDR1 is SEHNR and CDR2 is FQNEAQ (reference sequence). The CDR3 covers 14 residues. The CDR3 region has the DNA TGTGCCAGCAGCGCATCAGGGGGCAGTCAGCCCCAGCATTTT. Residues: CASSASGGSQPQHF.

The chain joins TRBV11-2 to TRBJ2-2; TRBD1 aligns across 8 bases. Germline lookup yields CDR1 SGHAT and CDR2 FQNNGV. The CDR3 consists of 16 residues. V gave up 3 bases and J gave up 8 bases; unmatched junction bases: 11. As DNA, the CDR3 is TGTGCCAGCAGCTTGCAACCAGGGGGCGCGATGGGGGAGCTGTTTTTT. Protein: CASSLQPGGAMGELFF.

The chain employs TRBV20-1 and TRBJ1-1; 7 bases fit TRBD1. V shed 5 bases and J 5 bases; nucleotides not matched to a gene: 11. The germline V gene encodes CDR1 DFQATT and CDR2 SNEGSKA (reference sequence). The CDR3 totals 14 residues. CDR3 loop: CSAPSFDRETEAFF. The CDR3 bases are TGCAGTGCTCCCTCCTTTGACAGGGAGACTGAAGCTTTCTTT.

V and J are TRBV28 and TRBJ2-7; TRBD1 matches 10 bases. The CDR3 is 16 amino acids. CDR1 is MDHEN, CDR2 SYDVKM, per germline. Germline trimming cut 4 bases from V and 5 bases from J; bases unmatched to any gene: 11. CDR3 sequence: CASSSHGTGDPNEQYF. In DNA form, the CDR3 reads TGTGCCAGCAGTTCTCATGGGACAGGGGACCCTAACGAGCAGTACTTC.